The next 19 T cell receptor beta chains were all read from a single sample in a study of identical twins. TCRdb processed the 5' RACE reads anew with MiXCR; each CDR3 protein has one entry. The sample shows some 230,000 distinct CDR3 sequences, over 5% of them seen only once. These data were likewise used in another study, on T cells expressing NK-cell markers.

The sequenced material came from CD8+ T cells sorted from blood. The receptors derive from a woman in her late teens or twenties in good health.

This clonotype was detected a few times. The chain has TRBV5-1 and TRBJ1-6; D ambiguous. The germline gives CDR1 SGHRS, CDR2 YFSETQ. V lost 1 base and J 9 bases, leaving 8 bases between the germline ends. This CDR3 spans 13 amino acids. The CDR3 region has the DNA TGCGCCAGCAGCTTGTGGGCAGCTTCACCCCTCCACTTT. Translation: CASSLWAASPLHF.

The chain employs TRBV11-2 and TRBJ2-5, with D unresolved. The CDR3 is made up of 15 amino acids. Germline CDR1 reads SGHAT; CDR2 reads FQNNGV. The germline V and J ends were trimmed by 5 bases and 4 bases, with 17 bases remaining between them. The DNA for the CDR3 is TGTGCCAGCAGCCACCTTGGGGTAATGGGAGAGACCCAGTACTTC. Translated, it gives CASSHLGVMGETQYF. Full variable domain (outside the CDR3, taken from reference TRBV11-2 and TRBJ2-5): EAGVAQSPRYKIIEKRQSVAFWCNPISGHATLYWYQQILGQGPKLLIQFQNNGVVDDSQLPKDRFSAERLKGVDSTLKIQPAKLEDSAVYLCASSHLGVMGETQYFGPGTRLLVL.

This clonotype was seen repeatedly, ten times or more. The chain carries TRBV3-1 and TRBJ2-3; the match to TRBD2 covers 9 bases. The CDR3 runs 15 residues. V gave up 3 bases and J gave up 6 bases; unmatched junction bases: 7. From germline, CDR1 is LGHDT and CDR2 YNNKEL (reference sequence). CDR3 DNA sequence: TGTGCCAGCAGCCATTGGCGGGAGGGCCCCGATACGCAGTATTTT. This sequence encodes CASSHWREGPDTQYF.

The chain joins TRBV7-8 to TRBJ2-1, with D perhaps TRBD1 (5 bases). CDR1 is SGHVS and CDR2 is FQNEAQ in the germline V gene. Trimming took 5 bases from V and 8 from J, leaving 10 bases between them. The CDR3 sequence is 12 residues long. In nucleotides, the CDR3 is TGTGCCAGCAGCCACTCAGGGTATGAGCAGTTCTTC. Protein product: CASSHSGYEQFF.

The chain uses TRBV5-3 and TRBJ2-2; perhaps TRBD2 as D (6 bases). TRBV5-3 is reported as an ORF; its role is uncertain. CDR3 length: 14 amino acids. The ends were cut back, 9 bases at V and 6 bases at J, with 18 bases in the middle. The CDR3: CAISPGLISGELFF. CDR3 coding DNA: TGTGCCATCAGCCCCGGACTAATCTCCGGGGAGCTGTTTTTT.

This clonotype was counted ten times or more. V and J are TRBV5-5 and TRBJ1-6; D unresolved. This CDR3 has 16 amino acids. The germline CDR1 and CDR2 sequences are SGHKS and YYEKEE (reference sequence). Trimming cost V 3 bases and J 10 bases, with 20 bases left between them. DNA of the CDR3: TGTGCCAGCAGCTGGGTGACAATCAGGTCAGAATCACCCCTCCACTTT. Translating gives CASSWVTIRSESPLHF. Variable domain in full (rest from reference TRBV5-5 and TRBJ1-6): DAGVTQSPTHLIKTRGQQVTLRCSPISGHKSVSWYQQVLGQGPQFIFQYYEKEERGRGNFPDRFSARQFPNYSSELNVNALLLGDSALYLCASSWVTIRSESPLHFGNGTRLTVT.

This clonotype appeared a few times. J is TRBJ2-5 and V is TRBV9, with a weak D call TRBD1 (5 bases). The CDR3 runs 15 residues. Looked up from germline, CDR1 is SGDLS and CDR2 is YYNGEE. Trimming removed 3 bases at V and 0 bases at J, with 12 bases between. CDR3 loop: CASSAPGSYQETQYF. CDR3 sequence (DNA): TGTGCCAGCAGCGCCCCAGGGTCGTACCAAGAGACCCAGTACTTC.

This clonotype has more than one count but fewer than ten. This chain uses TRBV7-9 with TRBJ1-1; 7 bases are shared with TRBD1. This CDR3 region has 14 residues. CDR1 and CDR2 (germline): SEHNR, FQNEAQ (reference sequence). The J segment lost 4 bases and the V segment lost 4 bases, leaving 6 bases of the junction unmatched. The CDR3 nucleotides are TGTGCCAGCAGCTCAGTGGACAGGTCCACTGAAGCTTTCTTT. The encoded protein is CASSSVDRSTEAFF. Drawing the rest from reference TRBV7-9 and TRBJ1-1, the complete variable domain is DTGVSQNPRHKITKRGQNVTFRCDPISEHNRLYWYRQTLGQGPEFLTYFQNEAQLEKSRLLSDRFSAERPKGSFSTLEIQRTEQGDSAMYLCASSSVDRSTEAFFGQGTRLTVV.

This chain links TRBV6-5 with TRBJ2-7; D possibly corresponds to TRBD1 (5 bases). Germline V gene data show CDR1 as MNHEY and CDR2 as SVGAGI. The CDR3 covers 13 residues. V shed 2 bases and J shed 6 bases, with 11 bases lying between them. The CDR3 is CASSYGQGLEQYF. For the CDR3, the DNA is TGTGCCAGCAGTTACGGCCAGGGTCTCGAGCAGTACTTC.

V usage is TRBV11-2 and J usage is TRBJ1-1; a possible D gene is TRBD1 (5 bases). Germline V gene sequence: CDR1 SGHAT, CDR2 FQNNGV. V lost 4 bases and J 5 bases, leaving 14 bases between the germline ends. The CDR3 consists of 14 residues. This CDR3 reads CASSSGGEVTEAFF. The CDR3 DNA reads TGTGCCAGCAGCTCGGGGGGGGAGGTGACTGAAGCTTTCTTT.

The chain links TRBV5-1 to TRBJ1-1, with D unclear. The CDR3 is 12 residues long. Germline assignment: CDR1 SGHRS and CDR2 YFSETQ. The ends were cut back, 0 bases at V and 11 bases at J, with 11 bases in the middle. This chain's CDR3 is CASSLGAQAAFF. As DNA, the CDR3 is TGCGCCAGCAGCTTGGGGGCCCAAGCGGCTTTCTTT.

This chain uses TRBV9 with TRBJ2-1, with D perhaps TRBD1 or TRBD2 (5 bases each). Germline V CDR1 and CDR2: SGDLS, YYNGEE. CDR3 length: 15 amino acids. V gave up 3 bases and J gave up 0 bases, with 10 bases separating them. CDR3 coding DNA: TGTGCCAGCAGCGGAGGGGTACTCTCCTACAATGAGCAGTTCTTC. Its translation is CASSGGVLSYNEQFF.

This rearrangement joins TRBV4-3 to TRBJ2-1; 8 bases map to TRBD2. The CDR3 covers 20 residues. J was trimmed by 0 bases and V by 3 bases; bases with no gene match: 16. Looked up from germline, CDR1 is LGHNA and CDR2 is YSLEER. The CDR3 sequence: CASSHPRGGLAVGSYNEQFF. The CDR3 DNA sequence: TGCGCCAGCAGCCACCCCCGGGGGGGATTAGCGGTCGGCTCCTACAATGAGCAGTTCTTC.

The genes are TRBV6-1 and TRBJ2-2, with D perhaps being TRBD1 or TRBD2 (5 bases each). CDR1 is MNHNS and CDR2 is SASEGT in the germline V gene. Deletions cut 2 bases from V and 4 bases from J, with 14 bases between. CDR3 length: 16 residues. CDR3 bases: TGTGCCAGCAGTGAAAACCCGGGGCAGTCCACCGGGGAGCTGTTTTTT. It translates to CASSENPGQSTGELFF.

The chain combines TRBV7-6 with TRBJ2-7, with TRBD2 identical over 7 bases. This CDR3 is 15 amino acids long. The V gene end was trimmed by 5 bases and the J gene end by 1 base; junction bases not matched to a gene: 8. Germline CDR1 SGHVS, CDR2 FNYEAQ. DNA for the CDR3: TGTGCCAGCAGCCGGGAGCGGGACGGATCCTACGAGCAGTACTTC. It translates to CASSRERDGSYEQYF. The full variable domain, its missing parts supplied by reference TRBV7-6 and TRBJ2-7, is GAGVSQSPRYKVTKRGQDVALRCDPISGHVSLYWYRQALGQGPEFLTYFNYEAQQDKSGLPNDRFSAERPEGSISTLTIQRTEQRDSAMYRCASSRERDGSYEQYFGPGTRLTVT.

The V and J genes are TRBV7-9 and TRBJ1-1; the D gene is possibly TRBD1 (6 bases). Per the germline V gene, CDR1 is SEHNR and CDR2 is FQNEAQ (reference sequence). The CDR3 covers 15 residues. V lost 5 bases and J 0 bases, leaving 13 bases between the germline ends. The CDR3 DNA reads as TGTGCCAGCAGCCCGCCTCAGGGGATGAACACTGAAGCTTTCTTT. As protein: CASSPPQGMNTEAFF.

This clonotype occurred a few times. The chain recombines TRBV29-1 with TRBJ1-2; D gene unclear. CDR3 size: 13 residues. CDR1 and CDR2 (germline): SQVTM, ANQGSEA. Trimming left V 6 bases short and J 3 bases short, with 14 bases between. CDR3 residues: CSVPGGKYYGYTF. CDR3 in DNA: TGCAGCGTCCCAGGAGGAAAGTACTATGGCTACACCTTC.

This clonotype was seen a few times. The V and J genes are TRBV6-2 or TRBV6-3 and TRBJ1-2, with D unclear. Trimming took 2 bases from V and 6 from J, leaving 10 bases between them. Germline loops: CDR1 MNHEY, CDR2 SVGEGT. CDR3 length: 13 residues. The CDR3 DNA is TGTGCCAGCAGTTACGGAAGTGGGGATGGCTACACCTTC. Translation: CASSYGSGDGYTF.

This clonotype has ten or more counts. The rearrangement joins TRBV12-3 or TRBV12-4 to TRBJ2-5, with D perhaps matching TRBD2 (7 bases). Deletions cut 3 bases from V and 5 bases from J, with 10 bases between. This CDR3 has 13 amino acids. CDR3 in DNA: TGTGCCAGCAGTTTTAGGGGGGGTGAGACCCAGTACTTC. Translating gives CASSFRGGETQYF.